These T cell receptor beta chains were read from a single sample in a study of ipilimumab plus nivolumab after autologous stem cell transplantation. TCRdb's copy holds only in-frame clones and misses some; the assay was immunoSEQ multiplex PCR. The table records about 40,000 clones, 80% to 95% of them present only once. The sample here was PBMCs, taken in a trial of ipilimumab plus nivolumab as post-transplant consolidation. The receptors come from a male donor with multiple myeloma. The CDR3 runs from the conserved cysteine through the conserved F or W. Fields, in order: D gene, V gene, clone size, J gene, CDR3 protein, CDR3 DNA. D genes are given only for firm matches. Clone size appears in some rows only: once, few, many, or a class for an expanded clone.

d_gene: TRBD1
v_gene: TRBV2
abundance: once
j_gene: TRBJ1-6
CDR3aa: CASSEKTGNNSPLHF
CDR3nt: TGTGCCAGCAGTGAAAAGACAGGGAATAATTCACCCCTCCACTTT

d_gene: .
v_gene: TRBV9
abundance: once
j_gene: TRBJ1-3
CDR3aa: CASSPRSPSSGNTIYF
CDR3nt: TGTGCCAGCAGCCCCCGCAGCCCTTCCTCTGGAAACACCATATATTTT

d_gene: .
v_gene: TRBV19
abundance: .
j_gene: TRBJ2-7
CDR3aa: CASSFDRVALGGTYEQYF
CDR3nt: TGTGCCAGTAGCTTCGACAGGGTGGCGCTCGGGGGAACCTACGAGCAGTACTTC

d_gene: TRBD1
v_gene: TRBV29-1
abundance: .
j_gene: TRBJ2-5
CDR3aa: CSVEEVGQGRMETQYF
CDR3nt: TGCAGCGTTGAAGAGGTGGGACAGGGGCGAATGGAGACCCAGTACTTC

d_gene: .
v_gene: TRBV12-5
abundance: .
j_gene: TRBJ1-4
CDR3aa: CASGPGATNEKLFF
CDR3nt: TGTGCTAGTGGTCCGGGGGCAACTAATGAAAAACTGTTTTTT

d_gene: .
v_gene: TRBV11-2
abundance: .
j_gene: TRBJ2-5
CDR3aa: CASSLDRGQETQYF
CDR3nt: TGTGCCAGCAGCTTAGATCGGGGACAAGAGACCCAGTACTTC

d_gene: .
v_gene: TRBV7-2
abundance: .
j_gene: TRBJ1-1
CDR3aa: CASSSTAGTRGTEAFF
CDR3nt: TGTGCCAGCAGCTCAACAGCCGGGACACGAGGCACTGAAGCTTTCTTT

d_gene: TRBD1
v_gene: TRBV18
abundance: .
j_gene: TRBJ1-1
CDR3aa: CASSHQDRRNTEAFF
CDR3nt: TGTGCCAGCTCTCACCAGGACAGGCGGAACACTGAAGCTTTCTTT

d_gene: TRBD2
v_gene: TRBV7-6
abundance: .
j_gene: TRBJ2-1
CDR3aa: CASSPGASGSFDEQFF
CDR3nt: TGTGCCAGCAGCCCTGGGGCTAGCGGGAGTTTCGATGAGCAGTTCTTC

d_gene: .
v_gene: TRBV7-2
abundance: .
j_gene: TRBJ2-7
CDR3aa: CASSFRGGGRRYEQYF
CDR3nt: TGTGCCAGCAGCTTTCGAGGGGGCGGGAGGCGGTACGAGCAGTACTTC

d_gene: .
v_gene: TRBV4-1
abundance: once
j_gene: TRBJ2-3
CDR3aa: CASSRRLADTQYF
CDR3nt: TGCGCCAGCAGCCGCCGACTGGCAGATACGCAGTATTTT

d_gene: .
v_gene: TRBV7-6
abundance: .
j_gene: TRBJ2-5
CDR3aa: CASSGETQYF
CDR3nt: TGTGCCAGCAGCGGGGAGACCCAGTACTTC

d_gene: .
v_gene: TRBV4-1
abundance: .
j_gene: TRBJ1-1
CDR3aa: CASSQGQGTTEAFF
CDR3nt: TGCGCCAGCAGCCAAGGCCAGGGGACGACTGAAGCTTTCTTT